The sample holds one count of the clone carrying this T cell receptor (beta chain). Its antigen is undetermined. This entry is derived from a study of Ad26.COV2.S vaccination and SARS-CoV-2 variants. Study background: Donor participated within the Ad26.COV2.S arm of the COV1001 trial. Into the muscle, Ad26.COV2.S was dosed once or twice, 56 days apart. Overall study findings and caveats: Breadth of non-spike TCRs did not differ between vaccinees and placebo recipients. Substantial post-vaccination breadth of spike-specific CD8+ and CD4+ T cell responses was reported.

Sequencing was performed with immunoSEQ multiplex PCR; in TCRdb, only in-frame clones are kept and a portion is missing. The table lists 320,000 or so clones, 90% of them singletons, with 4.5% to 5.5% in the top ten. Treatment noted: some 20 received Ad26.COV2.S at low or high dose, single or two shots; several received placebo; per-sample allocation not given. Sampling took place 63 days after the first vaccine or placebo injection. CDR1 is ENHRY and CDR2 is SYGVKD in the germline V gene. The CDR3 sequence is 15 residues long. The junction had 7 bases not matched to a gene; V was cut back by 0 bases and J by 8 bases.

This receptor was obtained from a person aged 18-65 years who received the Ad26.COV2.S COVID-19 vaccine or a placebo. The source was peripheral blood, collected in a trial of Ad26.COV2.S vaccine versus placebo. The chain carries TRBV10-3 and TRBJ1-1, with 9 bases matching TRBD1. CDR3 in amino acids: CAISESGTGLTEAFF. The CDR3 DNA is TGTGCCATCAGTGAGTCGGGGACAGGGCTCACGGAAGCTTTCTTT.